The 23 T cell receptor beta chains reported below all come from one sample, sequenced in a study of STAT5B mutations in CD4+ large granular lymphocyte leukemia. Method: immunoSEQ multiplex PCR; TCRdb's copy keeps in-frame clones and lacks some. The sample lists around 48,000 clones, 60% to 75% seen once, with approximately 1.5% in the top ten. The material sequenced was CD4+ T cells from blood buffy coats. These receptors were taken from a human donor in good health.

This clone was picked up a small number of times. The chain is built from TRBV6-5 and TRBJ1-1, with 8 bases identical to TRBD1. Germline CDR1 MNHEY, CDR2 SVGAGI. The CDR3 has 14 amino acids. The V segment lost 6 bases and the J segment 4 bases; nucleotides outside the gene matches: 7. CDR3 in DNA: TGTGCCAGCAGCCAGGGGGCGGGGTTCACTGAAGCTTTCTTT. It translates to CASSQGAGFTEAFF.

This clone was recorded a few times. This sequence joins TRBV30 and TRBJ2-3; D unresolved. Germline V gene data show CDR1 as GTSNPN and CDR2 as SVGIG (reference sequence). Trimming stripped 2 bases from V and 0 bases from J, with 12 bases between. The CDR3 length is 15 residues. This chain's CDR3 is CAWSKTAASTDTQYF. CDR3 nucleotide sequence: TGTGCCTGGAGTAAGACGGCAGCTAGCACAGATACGCAGTATTTT.

This chain joins TRBV7-2 and TRBJ2-5, with 8 nucleotides matching TRBD1. The germline gives CDR1 SGHTA, CDR2 FQGNSA. This CDR3 comprises 14 residues. J lost 2 bases, V lost 3 bases, and 2 bases had no gene match. CDR3 sequence (DNA): TGTGCCAGCAGCTTCCGACAGGGGCAAGAGACCCAGTACTTC. Protein sequence: CASSFRQGQETQYF.

The chain is built from TRBV7-2 and TRBJ2-1; D perhaps matches TRBD1 (5 bases). The CDR3 has 18 residues. Germline-derived CDR1 and CDR2 are SGHTA and FQGNSA. V lost 2 bases to trimming and J lost 3 bases, with 20 bases between them. The CDR3 region has the DNA TGTGCCAGCAGCTTAATGGGGCAGGCCCTAGGCTACTACAATGAGCAGTTCTTC. It specifies CASSLMGQALGYYNEQFF.

This clone was picked up a small number of times. V and J are TRBV27 and TRBJ1-6; no reliable D call. Germline V gene sequence: CDR1 MNHEY, CDR2 SMNVEV (reference sequence). Between the trimmed V and J ends, which lost 6 bases and 3 bases, there was a span of 6 bases. CDR3 length: 13 amino acids. The CDR3 DNA reads as TGTGCCAGCAGGACCGGCTATAATTCACCCCTCCACTTT. Translating it yields CASRTGYNSPLHF.

V and J are TRBV27 and TRBJ1-1; 8 bases align to TRBD1. This CDR3 region has 14 residues. From germline, CDR1 is MNHEY and CDR2 SMNVEV (reference sequence). The V gene end was trimmed by 8 bases and the J gene end by 4 bases; junction bases not matched to a gene: 9. CDR3 sequence: CASVPGGFSTEAFF. The CDR3 DNA sequence: TGTGCCAGCGTTCCAGGGGGCTTCAGCACTGAAGCTTTCTTT.

The V and J genes are TRBV18 and TRBJ2-3; 8 bases agree with TRBD2. The germline gives CDR1 KGHSH, CDR2 LQKENI. V gave up 3 bases and J gave up 0 bases; unmatched junction bases: 2. The CDR3 has 15 residues. In nucleotides, the CDR3 is TGTGCCAGCTCACCGAGCGGGGGTAGCACAGATACGCAGTATTTT. This codes for CASSPSGGSTDTQYF.

The V call is TRBV5-1, the J call TRBJ2-2; either TRBD1 or TRBD2 may fit D (5 bases each). V was trimmed by 4 bases and J by 0 bases, leaving 10 bases between them. The CDR3 runs to 15 residues. Germline V CDR1 and CDR2: SGHRS, YFSETQ. The CDR3 loop is CASSPGGANTGELFF. The DNA of the CDR3 is TGCGCCAGCAGCCCTGGGGGAGCGAACACCGGGGAGCTGTTTTTT.

The chain links TRBV28 to TRBJ1-2, with D possibly being TRBD1 (5 bases). Germline assignment: CDR1 MDHEN and CDR2 SYDVKM. The CDR3 extends over 14 amino acids. The V end lost 6 bases, the J end lost 6 bases, and 17 bases lay between the germline ends. Here the CDR3 DNA reads TGTGCCAGCAGACCCCACGACAGTTCGGATGGCTACACCTTC. This sequence encodes CASRPHDSSDGYTF.

CDR3 nucleotide sequence: TGTGCCAGCAGCTTGGGACAGGGATGGGAAAAACTGTTTTTT. It specifies CASSLGQGWEKLFF. The V call is TRBV7-9, the J call TRBJ1-4, with 9 bases identical to TRBD1. There are 14 residues in the CDR3. CDR1 is SEHNR and CDR2 is FQNEAQ in the germline V gene (reference sequence). After removal of 3 bases from V and 8 bases from J, the junction contained 4 bases not matched to a gene. The entire variable domain, with the rest obtained from reference TRBV7-9 and TRBJ1-4, is as follows: DTGVSQNPRHKITKRGQNVTFRCDPISEHNRLYWYRQTLGQGPEFLTYFQNEAQLEKSRLLSDRFSAERPKGSFSTLEIQRTEQGDSAMYLCASSLGQGWEKLFFGSGTQLSVL.

This clone appeared a single time. The chain employs TRBV27 and TRBJ2-7; D call uncertain. Germline V gives CDR1 MNHEY, CDR2 SMNVEV (reference sequence). Trimming shortened V by 6 bases and J by 0 bases, and 15 bases separated the two germline ends. This CDR3 has 15 amino acids. The CDR3 here is CASRTFTSSSYEQYF. The CDR3 nucleotides are TGTGCCAGCAGGACCTTCACGTCGAGCTCCTACGAGCAGTACTTC.

The chain combines TRBV29-1 with TRBJ2-3, with unresolved D. Trimming removed 1 base from V and 4 bases from J, with 6 bases in between. The CDR3 has 12 residues. Germline V lookup: CDR1 SQVTM, CDR2 ANQGSEA. CDR3: CSVEVESDTQYF. CDR3 DNA sequence: TGCAGCGTTGAAGTCGAGTCAGATACGCAGTATTTT.

This chain connects TRBV9 to TRBJ1-3, with D maybe TRBD1 (5 bases). The V gene lost 3 bases and the J gene lost 2 bases, with 12 bases spanning the gap. This CDR3 spans 15 amino acids. Germline V gene sequence: CDR1 SGDLS, CDR2 YYNGEE. This CDR3 reads CASSGAGYAGNTIYF. The CDR3 nucleotides read TGTGCCAGCAGCGGAGCAGGGTATGCTGGAAACACCATATATTTT.

The rearrangement joins TRBV5-6 to TRBJ1-3, with D possibly being TRBD1 (5 bases). There are 15 residues in the CDR3. V lost 4 bases to trimming and J lost 2 bases, with 13 bases between them. Germline lookup yields CDR1 SGHDT and CDR2 YYEEEE. The CDR3 is CASSASTGPGNTIYF. Here the CDR3 DNA reads TGTGCCAGCAGCGCATCAACAGGCCCTGGAAACACCATATATTTT.

The chain is built from TRBV9 and TRBJ2-3, with 13 bases aligning to TRBD2. The CDR3 loop spans 16 amino acids. Germline CDR1 is SGDLS and CDR2 is YYNGEE. The V gene end was trimmed by 4 bases and the J gene end by 1 base; junction bases not matched to a gene: 3. As DNA, the CDR3 is TGTGCCAGCAGCCCAGGACTAGCGGGGGGCACAGATACGCAGTATTTT. It yields the protein CASSPGLAGGTDTQYF.

This clone was observed a few times. The chain joins TRBV27 to TRBJ1-3; D gene uncertain. The V and J ends lost 6 bases and 0 bases respectively, with 6 bases between them. Germline CDR1 and CDR2: MNHEY and SMNVEV (reference sequence). The CDR3 is 13 amino acids. CDR3 bases: TGTGCCAGCAGGGGATACTCTGGAAACACCATATATTTT. This gives the protein CASRGYSGNTIYF.

The rearrangement uses TRBV2 and TRBJ2-7; D not resolved. Germline V lookup: CDR1 SNHLY, CDR2 FYNNEI. Trimming removed 4 bases at V and 3 bases at J, with 7 bases between. The CDR3 is 12 residues long. The DNA for the CDR3 is TGTGCCAGCAGTGGAGGAAGCTACGAGCAGTACTTC. Its translation: CASSGGSYEQYF.

The V and J genes are TRBV5-1 and TRBJ2-1; TRBD2 aligns across 10 bases. The germline V gene encodes CDR1 SGHRS and CDR2 YFSETQ. Losses at the gene ends were 3 bases for V and 10 bases for J; bases not matched to a gene: 13. The CDR3 loop spans 16 amino acids. CDR3 sequence: CASSSTSGGVAREQFF. In DNA, the CDR3 is TGCGCCAGCAGCTCCACGAGCGGGGGGGTAGCAAGGGAGCAGTTCTTC.

The V call is TRBV11-2, the J call TRBJ1-1; tentative D call: TRBD1 (5 bases). The CDR3 spans 14 residues. The V end lost 0 bases, the J end lost 6 bases, and 11 bases lay between the germline ends. Germline CDR1 reads SGHAT; CDR2 reads FQNNGV. The CDR3 region is CASSLEGGVAEAFF. The DNA of the CDR3 is TGTGCCAGCAGCTTAGAGGGGGGAGTGGCTGAAGCTTTCTTT.

This clone was observed a single time. V and J are TRBV5-1 and TRBJ2-6, with TRBD1 as a possible D gene (6 bases). V lost 1 base to trimming and J lost 2 bases, with 13 bases between them. Germline loops: CDR1 SGHRS, CDR2 YFSETQ. CDR3 length equals 17 residues. CDR3 bases: TGCGCCAGCAGCTTGAACCCAGGGGAAACTGGGGCCAACGTCCTGACTTTC. Protein: CASSLNPGETGANVLTF.

The chain uses TRBV6-1 and TRBJ1-2, with D possibly being TRBD1 (5 bases). V dropped 1 base and J dropped 1 base, with 7 bases sitting between them. The CDR3 totals 14 residues. Germline V lookup: CDR1 MNHNS, CDR2 SASEGT. The CDR3 DNA sequence: TGTGCCAGCAGTGAAGGGGGCAGTAACTATGGCTACACCTTC. Translating gives CASSEGGSNYGYTF.

CDR3 loop: CASRKSSVTLTDTQYF. For the CDR3, the DNA is TGTGCCAGCAGGAAATCTAGCGTTACTCTCACAGATACGCAGTATTTT. V and J are TRBV7-2 and TRBJ2-3; D is possibly TRBD2 (6 bases). Germline V lookup: CDR1 SGHTA, CDR2 FQGNSA. The CDR3 runs to 16 residues. Trimming stripped 6 bases from V and 2 bases from J, with 18 bases between.

The chain uses TRBV10-2 and TRBJ1-4, with D possibly TRBD1 on 6 matching bases. The CDR3 runs to 16 residues. With 2 bases removed from V and 1 base from J, the gap between germline ends came to 11 bases. CDR1 and CDR2 (germline): WSHSY, SAAADI. CDR3 sequence: CASSELGARTNEKLFF. The CDR3 coding sequence is TGCGCCAGCAGTGAGCTGGGGGCGCGAACTAATGAAAAACTGTTTTTT.